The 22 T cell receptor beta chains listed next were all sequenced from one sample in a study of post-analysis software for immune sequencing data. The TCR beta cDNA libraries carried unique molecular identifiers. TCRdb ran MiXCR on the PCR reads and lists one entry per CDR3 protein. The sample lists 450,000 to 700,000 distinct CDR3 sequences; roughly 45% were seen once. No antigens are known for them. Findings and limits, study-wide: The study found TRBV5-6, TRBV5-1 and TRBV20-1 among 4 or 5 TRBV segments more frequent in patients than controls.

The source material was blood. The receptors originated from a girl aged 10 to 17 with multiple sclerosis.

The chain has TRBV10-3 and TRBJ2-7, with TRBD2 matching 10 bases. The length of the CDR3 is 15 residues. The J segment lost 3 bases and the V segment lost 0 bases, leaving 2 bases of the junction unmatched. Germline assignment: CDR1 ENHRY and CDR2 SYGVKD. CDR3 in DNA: TGTGCCATCAGTGAGTCTCGGACTAGCGGCTACGAGCAGTACTTC. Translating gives CAISESRTSGYEQYF.

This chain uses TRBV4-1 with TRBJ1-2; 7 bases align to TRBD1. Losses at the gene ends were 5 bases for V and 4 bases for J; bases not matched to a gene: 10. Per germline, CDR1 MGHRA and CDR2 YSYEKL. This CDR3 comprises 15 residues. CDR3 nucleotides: TGCGCCAGCAGCTGGACTCCGACAGGGCCCTATGGCTACACCTTC. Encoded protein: CASSWTPTGPYGYTF.

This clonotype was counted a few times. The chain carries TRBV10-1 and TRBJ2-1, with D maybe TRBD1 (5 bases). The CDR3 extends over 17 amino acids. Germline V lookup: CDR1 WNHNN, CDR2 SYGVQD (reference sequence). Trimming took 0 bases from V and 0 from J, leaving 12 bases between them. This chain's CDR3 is CASSESQGAGSYNEQFF. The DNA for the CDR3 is TGCGCCAGCAGTGAGTCCCAGGGTGCAGGCTCCTACAATGAGCAGTTCTTC.

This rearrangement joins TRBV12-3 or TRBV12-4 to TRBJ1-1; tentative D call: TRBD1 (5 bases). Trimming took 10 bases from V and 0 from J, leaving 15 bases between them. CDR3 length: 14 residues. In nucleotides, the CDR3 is TGTGCCACAGTTCACAGGAACATGAACACTGAAGCTTTCTTT. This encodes CATVHRNMNTEAFF.

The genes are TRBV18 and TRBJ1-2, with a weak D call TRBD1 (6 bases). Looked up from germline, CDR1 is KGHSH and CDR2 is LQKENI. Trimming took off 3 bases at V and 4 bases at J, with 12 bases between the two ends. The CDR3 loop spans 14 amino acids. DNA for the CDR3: TGTGCCAGCTCACCTAGGACAGAGCCCTATGGCTACACCTTC. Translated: CASSPRTEPYGYTF.

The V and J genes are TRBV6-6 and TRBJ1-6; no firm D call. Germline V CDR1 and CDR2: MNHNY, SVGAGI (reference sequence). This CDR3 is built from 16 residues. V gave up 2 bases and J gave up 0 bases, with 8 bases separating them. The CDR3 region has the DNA TGTGCCAGCAGTTACAATACAGCCTCCTATAATTCACCCCTCCACTTT. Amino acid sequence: CASSYNTASYNSPLHF.

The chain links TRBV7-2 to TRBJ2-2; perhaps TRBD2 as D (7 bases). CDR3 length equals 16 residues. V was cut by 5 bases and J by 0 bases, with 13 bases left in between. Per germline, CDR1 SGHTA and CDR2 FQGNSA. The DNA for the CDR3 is TGTGCCAGCAGCCCTGGAGGGGGGGCGAACACCGGGGAGCTGTTTTTT. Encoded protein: CASSPGGGANTGELFF.

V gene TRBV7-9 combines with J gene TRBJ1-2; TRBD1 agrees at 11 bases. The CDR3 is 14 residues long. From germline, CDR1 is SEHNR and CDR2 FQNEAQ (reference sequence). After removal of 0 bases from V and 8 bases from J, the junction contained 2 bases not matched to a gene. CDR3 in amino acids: CASSLAGQGEGYTF. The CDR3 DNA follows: TGTGCCAGCAGCTTAGCGGGACAGGGGGAAGGCTACACCTTC.

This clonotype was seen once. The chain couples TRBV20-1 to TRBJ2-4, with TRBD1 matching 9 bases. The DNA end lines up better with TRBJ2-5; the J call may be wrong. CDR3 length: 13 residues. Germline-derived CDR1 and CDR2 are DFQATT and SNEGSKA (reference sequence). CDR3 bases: TGCAGTGCTAGTACGACAGGGGGAGAGACCCAGTACTTC. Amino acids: CSASTTGGETQYF.

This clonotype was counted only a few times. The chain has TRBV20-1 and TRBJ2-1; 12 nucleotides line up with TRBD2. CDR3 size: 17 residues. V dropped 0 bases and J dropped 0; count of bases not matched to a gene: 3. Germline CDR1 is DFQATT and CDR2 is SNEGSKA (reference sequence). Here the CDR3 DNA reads TGCAGTGCTAGAGATTTGACTAGCGGGAGCTCCTACAATGAGCAGTTCTTC. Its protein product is CSARDLTSGSSYNEQFF.

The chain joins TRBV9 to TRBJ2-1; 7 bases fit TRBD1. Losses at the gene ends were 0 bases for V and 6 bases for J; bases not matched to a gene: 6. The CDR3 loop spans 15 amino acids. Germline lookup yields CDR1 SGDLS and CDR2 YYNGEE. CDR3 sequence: CASSVATGPCNEQFF. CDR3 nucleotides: TGTGCCAGCAGCGTAGCGACAGGGCCCTGCAATGAGCAGTTCTTC. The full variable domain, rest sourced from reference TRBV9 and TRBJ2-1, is DSGVTQTPKHLITATGQRVTLRCSPRSGDLSVYWYQQSLDQGLQFLIQYYNGEERAKGNILERFSAQQFPDLHSELNLSSLELGDSALYFCASSVATGPCNEQFFGPGTRLTVL.

The CDR3 nucleotides read TGTGCCAGCAACGTCCGGGACAGGGTAATTGGCAATGAGCAGTTCTTC. Its protein is CASNVRDRVIGNEQFF. The chain employs TRBV12-3 or TRBV12-4 and TRBJ2-1; 9 nucleotides line up with TRBD1. Trimming cost V 7 bases and J 6 bases; bases outside gene matches: 13. CDR3 size: 16 residues.

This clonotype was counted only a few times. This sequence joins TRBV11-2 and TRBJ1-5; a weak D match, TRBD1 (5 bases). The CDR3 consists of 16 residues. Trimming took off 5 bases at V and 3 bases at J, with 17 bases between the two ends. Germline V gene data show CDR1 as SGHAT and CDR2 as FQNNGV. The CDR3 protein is CASSPQVDSHNQPQHF. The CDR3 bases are TGTGCCAGCAGCCCCCAAGTAGACAGCCACAATCAGCCCCAGCATTTT.

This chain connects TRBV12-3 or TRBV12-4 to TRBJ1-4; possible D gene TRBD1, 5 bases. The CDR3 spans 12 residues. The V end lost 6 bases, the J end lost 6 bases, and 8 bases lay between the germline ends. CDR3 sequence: CASRRTYEKLFF. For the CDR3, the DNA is TGTGCCAGCAGAAGGACATATGAAAAACTGTTTTTT.

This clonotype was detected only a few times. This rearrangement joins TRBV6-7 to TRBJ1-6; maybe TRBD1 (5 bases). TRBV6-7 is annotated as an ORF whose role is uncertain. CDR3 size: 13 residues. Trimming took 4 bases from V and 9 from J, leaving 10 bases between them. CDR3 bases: TGTGCCAGCAGTTTCGGGACCGGTTCACCCCTCCACTTT. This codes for CASSFGTGSPLHF.

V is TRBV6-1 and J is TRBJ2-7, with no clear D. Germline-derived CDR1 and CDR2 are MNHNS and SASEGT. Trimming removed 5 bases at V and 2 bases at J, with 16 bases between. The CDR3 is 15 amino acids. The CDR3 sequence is CASSLTGRNPYEQYF. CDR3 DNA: TGTGCCAGCAGTCTGACTGGGCGGAATCCCTACGAGCAGTACTTC.

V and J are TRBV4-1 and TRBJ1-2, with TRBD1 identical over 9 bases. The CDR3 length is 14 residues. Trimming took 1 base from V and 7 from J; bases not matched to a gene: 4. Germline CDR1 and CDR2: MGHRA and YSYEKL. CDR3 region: CASSQAGTGIGYTF. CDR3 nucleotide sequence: TGCGCCAGCAGCCAAGCCGGGACAGGGATTGGCTACACCTTC.

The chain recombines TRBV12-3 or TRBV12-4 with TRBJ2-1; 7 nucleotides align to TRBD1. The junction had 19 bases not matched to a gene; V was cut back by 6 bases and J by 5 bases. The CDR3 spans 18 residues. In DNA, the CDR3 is TGTGCCAGCAGCTTACCCAGGGCCCAGGACAGGTTGAACAATGAGCAGTTCTTC. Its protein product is CASSLPRAQDRLNNEQFF.

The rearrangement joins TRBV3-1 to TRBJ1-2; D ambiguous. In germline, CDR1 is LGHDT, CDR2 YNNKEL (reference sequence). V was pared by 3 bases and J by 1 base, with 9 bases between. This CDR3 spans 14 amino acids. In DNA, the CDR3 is TGTGCCAGCAGCCAGCCGCGGTTTAACTATGGCTACACCTTC. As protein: CASSQPRFNYGYTF.

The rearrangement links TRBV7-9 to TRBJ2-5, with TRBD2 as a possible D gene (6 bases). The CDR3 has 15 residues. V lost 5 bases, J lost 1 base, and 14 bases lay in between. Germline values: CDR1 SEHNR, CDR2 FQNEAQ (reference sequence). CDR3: CASSPERAVQETQYF. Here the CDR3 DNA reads TGTGCCAGCAGCCCCGAGCGGGCCGTCCAAGAGACCCAGTACTTC. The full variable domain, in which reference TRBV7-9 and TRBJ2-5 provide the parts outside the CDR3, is DTGVSQNPRHKITKRGQNVTFRCDPISEHNRLYWYRQTLGQGPEFLTYFQNEAQLEKSRLLSDRFSAERPKGSFSTLEIQRTEQGDSAMYLCASSPERAVQETQYFGPGTRLLVL.

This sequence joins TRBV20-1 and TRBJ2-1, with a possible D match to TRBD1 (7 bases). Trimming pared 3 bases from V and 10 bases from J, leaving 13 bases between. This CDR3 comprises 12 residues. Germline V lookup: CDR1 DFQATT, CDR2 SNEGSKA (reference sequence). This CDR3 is CSASRTGGEQFF. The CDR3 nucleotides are TGCAGTGCTAGCCGGACAGGAGGGGAGCAGTTCTTC.

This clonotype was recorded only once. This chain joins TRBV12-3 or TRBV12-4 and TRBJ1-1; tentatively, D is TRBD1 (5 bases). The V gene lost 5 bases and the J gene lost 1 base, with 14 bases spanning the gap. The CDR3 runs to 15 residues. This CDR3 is CASSLRQLQNTEAFF. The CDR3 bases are TGTGCCAGCAGTCTACGACAGCTCCAGAACACTGAAGCTTTCTTT.